The 8 T cell receptor beta chains below all came from one sample that was sequenced in a study of T cells after yellow fever vaccination. Each CDR3 protein gets one entry after TCRdb re-called the 5' RACE reads with MiXCR. Of 150,000 to 200,000 distinct CDR3 sequences in the sample, 9.3% were seen once. The specimen was CD8+ T cells sorted from PBMCs, collected 45 days after the yellow fever booster vaccination. The receptors were sampled from a man younger than 35 who received the YFV17D yellow fever vaccine.

CDR3 coding DNA: TGTGCCAGCACCACCGGGACAGGGTCCTACGAGCAGTACTTC. Translating gives CASTTGTGSYEQYF. This chain connects TRBV12-3 or TRBV12-4 to TRBJ2-7, with 9 nucleotides matching TRBD1. The CDR3 is 14 residues long. V shed 7 bases and J 1 base; nucleotides not matched to a gene: 5.

This clonotype appeared a few times. This chain links TRBV29-1 with TRBJ1-5; D gene unclear. The CDR3 covers 14 residues. Deletions cut 5 bases from V and 0 bases from J, with 11 bases between. Germline loops: CDR1 SQVTM, CDR2 ANQGSEA. CDR3: CSVRSENSNQPQHF. For the CDR3, the DNA is TGCAGCGTTAGAAGCGAGAATAGCAATCAGCCCCAGCATTTT.

This clonotype has at least ten counts. This chain links TRBV5-1 with TRBJ2-7, with D unresolved. The V gene's germline CDR1 is SGHRS and CDR2 YFSETQ. With 4 bases removed from V and 2 bases from J, the gap between germline ends came to 10 bases. The CDR3 contains 13 residues. The CDR3 sequence: CASSPSHPYEQYF. CDR3 coding DNA: TGCGCCAGCAGCCCATCCCATCCCTACGAGCAGTACTTC.

V gene TRBV4-3 combines with J gene TRBJ1-1; the D gene is possibly TRBD1 (5 bases). CDR3 length equals 15 residues. Germline V gene lookup returns CDR1 LGHNA and CDR2 YSLEER. Between the trimmed V and J ends, which lost 0 bases and 4 bases, there was a span of 12 bases. In nucleotides, the CDR3 is TGCGCCAGCAGCCAAGAACGGGGGGTACTCACTGAAGCTTTCTTT. It translates to CASSQERGVLTEAFF.

The chain combines TRBV27 with TRBJ2-2; D is perhaps TRBD1 (5 bases). Looked up from germline, CDR1 is MNHEY and CDR2 is SMNVEV (reference sequence). The V end was cut by 4 bases, the J end by 2 bases, with 11 bases between. This CDR3 region has 15 residues. CDR3 residues: CASSSWGRNTGELFF. CDR3 nucleotides: TGTGCCAGCAGTTCTTGGGGCAGAAACACCGGGGAGCTGTTTTTT.

The V and J genes are TRBV12-3 or TRBV12-4 and TRBJ1-6, with a weak D call TRBD1 (5 bases). The ends were cut back, 2 bases at V and 10 bases at J, with 9 bases in the middle. The CDR3 sequence is 13 residues long. The CDR3 sequence: CASSLQGSSPLHF. CDR3 DNA: TGTGCCAGCAGTTTACAGGGAAGCTCACCCCTCCACTTT.

The genes are TRBV9 and TRBJ2-7; TRBD1 is a possible D gene (5 bases). Germline CDR1 is SGDLS and CDR2 is YYNGEE. This CDR3 has 14 amino acids. V lost 4 bases and J 2 bases, leaving 13 bases between the germline ends. CDR3 protein: CASSSQLTAYEQYF. The CDR3 nucleotides are TGTGCCAGCAGCTCCCAGTTGACAGCCTACGAGCAGTACTTC.

This rearrangement joins TRBV4-3 to TRBJ1-4; no definite D call. Germline V lookup: CDR1 LGHNA, CDR2 YSLEER. Trimming left V 3 bases short and J 6 bases short, with 20 bases between. This CDR3 has 17 amino acids. The CDR3 spells CASSQTEARSVDEKLFF. The DNA of the CDR3 is TGCGCCAGCAGCCAGACGGAAGCCCGCAGTGTAGATGAAAAACTGTTTTTT.